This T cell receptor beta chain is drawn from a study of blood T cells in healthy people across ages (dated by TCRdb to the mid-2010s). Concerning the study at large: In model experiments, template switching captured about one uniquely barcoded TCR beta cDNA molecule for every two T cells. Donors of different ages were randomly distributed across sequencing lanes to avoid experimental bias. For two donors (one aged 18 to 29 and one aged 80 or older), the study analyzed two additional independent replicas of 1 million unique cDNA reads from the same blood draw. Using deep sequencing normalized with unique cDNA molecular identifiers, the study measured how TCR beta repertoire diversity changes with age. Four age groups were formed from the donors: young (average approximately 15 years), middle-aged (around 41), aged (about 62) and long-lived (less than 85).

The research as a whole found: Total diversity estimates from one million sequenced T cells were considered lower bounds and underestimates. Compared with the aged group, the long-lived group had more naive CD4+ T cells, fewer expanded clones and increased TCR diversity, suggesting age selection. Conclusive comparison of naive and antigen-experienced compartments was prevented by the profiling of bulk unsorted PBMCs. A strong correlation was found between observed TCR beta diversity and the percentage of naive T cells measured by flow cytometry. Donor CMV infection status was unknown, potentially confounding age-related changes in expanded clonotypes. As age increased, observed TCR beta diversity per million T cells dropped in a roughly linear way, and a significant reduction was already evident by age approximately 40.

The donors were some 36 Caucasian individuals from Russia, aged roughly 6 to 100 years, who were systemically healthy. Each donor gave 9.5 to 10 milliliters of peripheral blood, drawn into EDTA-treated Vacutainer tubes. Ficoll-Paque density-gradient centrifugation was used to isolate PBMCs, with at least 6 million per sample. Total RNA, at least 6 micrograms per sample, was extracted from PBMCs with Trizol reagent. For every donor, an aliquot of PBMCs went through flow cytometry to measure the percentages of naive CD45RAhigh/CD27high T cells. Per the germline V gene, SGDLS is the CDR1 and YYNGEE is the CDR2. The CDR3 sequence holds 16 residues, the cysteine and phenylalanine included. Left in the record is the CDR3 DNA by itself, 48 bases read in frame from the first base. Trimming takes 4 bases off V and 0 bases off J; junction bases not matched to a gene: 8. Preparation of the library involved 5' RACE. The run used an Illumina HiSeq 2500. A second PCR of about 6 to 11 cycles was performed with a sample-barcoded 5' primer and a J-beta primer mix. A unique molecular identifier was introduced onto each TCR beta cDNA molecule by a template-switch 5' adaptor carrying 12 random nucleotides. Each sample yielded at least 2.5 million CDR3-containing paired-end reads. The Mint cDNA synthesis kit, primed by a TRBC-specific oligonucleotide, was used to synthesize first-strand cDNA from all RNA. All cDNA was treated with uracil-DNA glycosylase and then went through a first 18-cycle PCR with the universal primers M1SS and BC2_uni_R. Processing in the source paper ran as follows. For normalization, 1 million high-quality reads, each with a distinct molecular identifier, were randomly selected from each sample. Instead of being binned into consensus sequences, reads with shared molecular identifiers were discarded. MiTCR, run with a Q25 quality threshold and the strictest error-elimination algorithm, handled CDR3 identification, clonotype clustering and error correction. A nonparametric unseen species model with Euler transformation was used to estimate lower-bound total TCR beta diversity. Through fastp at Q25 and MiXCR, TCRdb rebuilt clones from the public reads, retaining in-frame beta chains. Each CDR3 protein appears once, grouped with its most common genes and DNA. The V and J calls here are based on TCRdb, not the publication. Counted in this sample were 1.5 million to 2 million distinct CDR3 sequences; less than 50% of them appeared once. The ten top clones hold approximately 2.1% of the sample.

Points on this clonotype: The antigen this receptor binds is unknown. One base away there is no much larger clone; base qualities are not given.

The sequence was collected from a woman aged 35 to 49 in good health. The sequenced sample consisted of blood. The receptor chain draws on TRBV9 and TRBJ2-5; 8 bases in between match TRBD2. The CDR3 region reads CASSRTSLADQETQYF. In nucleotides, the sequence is TGTGCCAGCAGCCGGACCTCACTAGCGGACCAAGAGACCCAGTACTTC.